This TCR beta chain emerged from a study of T cell responses to AZD1222 COVID-19 vaccine. Study results and caveats: Across spike, vaccine-associated CD4 TCRs were found, dominant at 160-218 and 743-854.

This CDR3 has 15 residues. V was cut by 1 base and J by 2 bases, with 8 bases left in between. CDR1 and CDR2 (germline): KGHSY, FQNENV. Using immunoSEQ multiplex PCR, the repertoire was profiled, and TCRdb retains in-frame clones only, with some absent. The sample gives around 84,000 clones, approximately 86% of which show up once; 10% is in the top ten. Comments on this clone: Antigen: not known.

This receptor was taken from an adult in good health. The gene calls are TRBV16 and TRBJ1-4; D remains unclear. Here the sequenced sample was peripheral blood, taken on day 0 of MenACWY control vaccination. The CDR3: CASSQFAATNEKLFF. The DNA of the CDR3 is TGTGCCAGCAGCCAATTCGCGGCGACTAATGAAAAACTGTTTTTT.